The source of this T cell receptor beta chain is a study of shared clonotypes between healthy human individuals (TCRdb year 2020). Describing the broader study: The cohort comprised two women and three men aged 18 to 49 years. For each donor, CD4 naive and CD4 memory were each given three plates, CD8 naive was given two plates, and CD8 memory was given one plate. To estimate repertoire size and how much clonotypes are shared between individuals, the study performed deep sequencing of blood TCR repertoires from about five healthy adults. To increase sequencing depth and limit assay-specific biases, TCR repertoire library preparation and sequencing were carried out by different laboratories using diverse techniques. Each donor's leukapheresis produced roughly between roughly 0.94 and 9.5 billion PBMCs. General conclusions and limits of the study: The genetic and exposure-history diversity represented was limited by the small number of donors. Sharing across a few donors was observed for about 5% of naive CD4, 3.5% of naive CD8, 2% to 2.5% of memory CD4, and 0.4% of memory CD8 clonotypes. Even with the large sequencing depth, rarefaction of the sorted-subset datasets indicated that sequencing was incomplete. Compared with non-shared clonotypes, clonotypes shared by all four sorted-subset donors had higher generation probabilities. Only blood was sampled, and tissue TCR repertoires likely differ from those in blood. Naive subsets generally had larger estimated clonotype richness than memory subsets did. Pairwise subsampling indicated that sequencing depth was expected to affect the degree of clonotype sharing among donors.

The V end loses 2 bases and the J end loses 7 bases, and a stretch of 12 bases separates them. The CDR1 and CDR2 encoded by the germline V gene are KGHSH and LQKENI. Taken from cysteine to phenylalanine, the CDR3 has 14 residues. Only CDR3 DNA is held: 42 bases, read in frame from base 1. Healthy HIV-negative adults with no recently reported acute infections or vaccinations were included as donors. All donors were Caucasian adults living in Nashville, Tennessee, USA. CD4+ T cells were enriched through magnetic negative selection, after which naive cells were positively selected on CD45RA and the remaining negative fraction served as the memory subset. Blood was collected by leukapheresis, and PBMCs were isolated by Ficoll-Histopaque density gradient centrifugation and then cryopreserved in liquid nitrogen vapor phase. Analytical flow cytometry was used to check the purity and quantity of each magnetically sorted T cell population. Genomic DNA was isolated from each sorted fraction and quantified by UV absorbance on a Nanodrop 2000c.

Worth noting for this clone: It lacks a known antigen. Base qualities are not at hand, and no much larger clone is one base apart.

Using the deep immunoSEQ assay, TCR CDR3 regions were amplified from genomic DNA by multiplex PCR. For each cell subset, the extracted genomic DNA was distributed evenly across all wells of several immunoSEQ 96-well plates, and each plate served as one replicate. For sorted subsets, 200 to 250 ng genomic DNA, equal to about 30,000 T cell genomes, was loaded into each replicate PCR. Purified libraries were measured with a Qubit 3.0 fluorometer, size-checked on a Bioanalyzer 2100, and measured again with the KAPA Library Quantification kit. A separate single-read 150-cycle Illumina NextSeq 550 flow cell was used to sequence each immunoSEQ 96-well plate. As for how the authors treated the data: Because the immunoSEQ output included only junctional sequences and no quality scores, the filtering could not be the same as the filtering used for full-length reads. To assign V/J genes and CDR3, sequences were annotated using PyIR, a Python wrapper for IgBLAST v1.9, with IMGT germline references. Reads were filtered out if the reads had weak V/J assignments (E-value above 1e-6), no CDR3, stop codons, out-of-frame junctions, or ambiguous translated residues. V3J clonotypes were defined by identical inferred V gene, J gene, and CDR3 amino acid sequence. The percentage overlap between two repertoires was calculated by dividing the number of shared unique clonotypes by the size of the smaller repertoire. Richness of each repertoire was evaluated using RTK rarefaction, the Chao1 estimator, and Recon v2.1 estimates of unobserved clonotypes. OLGA was used to compute generation probabilities for all TCRbeta clonotypes that the gDNA method yielded from a few donors. Held by TCRdb, this immuneACCESS table contains in-frame sequences only and omits some clones. Under half of the omission traces to an unresolved V gene where checked; the cause of the rest is unknown. V and J calls and clone size come straight from that table; D and trimming were deduced from the DNA. In this sample the table shows over a million clones, nearly 99% of which occur a single time. Roughly 0.42% of the sample lies in the top ten.

Sequencing input: naive CD4+ T cells sorted from blood. Per the publication, the cell subset or site label means: CD45RA+ positively selected. The TCR sequence derives from a man aged 25-40 years in good health. The receptor chain draws on TRBV18 and TRBJ1-5; no confident D gene assignment can be made. The nucleotides are TGTGCCAGCTCACCAGTTCACGCCCTACAGCCCCAGCATTTT. The translation is CASSPVHALQPQHF.